The clone carrying this T cell receptor (beta chain) was counted many times. TCRdb recomputed calls from the RT-PCR reads with MiXCR, one row per CDR3 protein. The sample consists of around 700,000 distinct CDR3 sequences, approximately 15% of them appearing once. This CDR3 contains 16 residues. Between the trimmed V and J ends, which lost 4 bases and 5 bases, there was a span of 20 bases. Germline V gene lookup returns CDR1 MNHEY and CDR2 SVGAGI. Material for sequencing was memory CD4+ T cells from blood. The clonotype was recovered from a female donor in good health, serving as a healthy control. J is TRBJ2-5 and V is TRBV6-5; D remains unclear. CDR3: CASSSSLGSLTETQYF. The CDR3, as DNA: TGTGCCAGCAGTTCCTCCCTGGGCAGCTTAACGGAGACCCAGTACTTC.